This T cell receptor (beta chain) was identified in a study of CXCR3-negative and CXCR3-positive naive CD8 T cells. This CDR3 has 16 amino acids. Germline CDR1 is SGHTA and CDR2 is FQGTGA. CD8+ T cell subsets were each sorted in triplicate, about 300,000 cells apiece. UMI-labeled TRB cDNA libraries were prepared by 5' RACE. No DNA is given; TCRdb re-called the 5' RACE reads and lists each CDR3 protein once. Recorded for this sample: fewer than 50,000 distinct CDR3 sequences. The TCR comes from a human donor in good health. Some clones in this sample may be carry-over from other donors' samples. V gene TRBV7-3 combines with J gene TRBJ2-5; TCRdb's assignment of TRBD1 cannot be checked, as there is no DNA. Specimen: naive CXCR3- CD8+ T cells from blood. Subset of the sample: CD45RO-CCR7+CD27+CD95- naive CD8+ T cells lacking CXCR3 (TNR3-). This CDR3 is CASSLGGQGLGETQYF. The whole variable domain, remainder taken from reference TRBV7-3 and TRBJ2-5, is GAGVSQTPSNKVTEKGKYVELRCDPISGHTALYWYRQSLGQGPEFLIYFQGTGAADDSGLPNDRFFAVRPEGSVSTLKIQRTERGDSAVYLCASSLGGQGLGETQYFGPGTRLLVL.